The entry below describes one T cell receptor (beta chain). Original processing notes: Amplifying reference gene primers gave estimates of nucleated cell counts. Assay: immunoSEQ multiplex PCR; the TCRdb copy retains only in-frame clones and omits some. The V and J calls and clone size were taken over from that table, and D and trimming were inferred from the DNA. The sample shows roughly 190,000 clones, around nine tenths of them seen only once. The sample belongs to a study of blood T cell repertoires in COVID-19. This clonotype was obtained from a man aged 18-30 years with active or convalescent COVID-19. The sample consisted of peripheral blood.

The CDR3 nucleotides read TGTGCCACCAGTGACTCTAGGGGTTACCCCTACGAGCAGTACTTC. It yields the protein CATSDSRGYPYEQYF. The chain is built from TRBV24-1 and TRBJ2-7, with D possibly being TRBD1 (5 bases). The CDR3 consists of 15 residues. The germline V gene has CDR1 KGHDR and CDR2 SFDVKD. With 4 bases removed from V and 2 bases from J, the gap between germline ends came to 14 bases.